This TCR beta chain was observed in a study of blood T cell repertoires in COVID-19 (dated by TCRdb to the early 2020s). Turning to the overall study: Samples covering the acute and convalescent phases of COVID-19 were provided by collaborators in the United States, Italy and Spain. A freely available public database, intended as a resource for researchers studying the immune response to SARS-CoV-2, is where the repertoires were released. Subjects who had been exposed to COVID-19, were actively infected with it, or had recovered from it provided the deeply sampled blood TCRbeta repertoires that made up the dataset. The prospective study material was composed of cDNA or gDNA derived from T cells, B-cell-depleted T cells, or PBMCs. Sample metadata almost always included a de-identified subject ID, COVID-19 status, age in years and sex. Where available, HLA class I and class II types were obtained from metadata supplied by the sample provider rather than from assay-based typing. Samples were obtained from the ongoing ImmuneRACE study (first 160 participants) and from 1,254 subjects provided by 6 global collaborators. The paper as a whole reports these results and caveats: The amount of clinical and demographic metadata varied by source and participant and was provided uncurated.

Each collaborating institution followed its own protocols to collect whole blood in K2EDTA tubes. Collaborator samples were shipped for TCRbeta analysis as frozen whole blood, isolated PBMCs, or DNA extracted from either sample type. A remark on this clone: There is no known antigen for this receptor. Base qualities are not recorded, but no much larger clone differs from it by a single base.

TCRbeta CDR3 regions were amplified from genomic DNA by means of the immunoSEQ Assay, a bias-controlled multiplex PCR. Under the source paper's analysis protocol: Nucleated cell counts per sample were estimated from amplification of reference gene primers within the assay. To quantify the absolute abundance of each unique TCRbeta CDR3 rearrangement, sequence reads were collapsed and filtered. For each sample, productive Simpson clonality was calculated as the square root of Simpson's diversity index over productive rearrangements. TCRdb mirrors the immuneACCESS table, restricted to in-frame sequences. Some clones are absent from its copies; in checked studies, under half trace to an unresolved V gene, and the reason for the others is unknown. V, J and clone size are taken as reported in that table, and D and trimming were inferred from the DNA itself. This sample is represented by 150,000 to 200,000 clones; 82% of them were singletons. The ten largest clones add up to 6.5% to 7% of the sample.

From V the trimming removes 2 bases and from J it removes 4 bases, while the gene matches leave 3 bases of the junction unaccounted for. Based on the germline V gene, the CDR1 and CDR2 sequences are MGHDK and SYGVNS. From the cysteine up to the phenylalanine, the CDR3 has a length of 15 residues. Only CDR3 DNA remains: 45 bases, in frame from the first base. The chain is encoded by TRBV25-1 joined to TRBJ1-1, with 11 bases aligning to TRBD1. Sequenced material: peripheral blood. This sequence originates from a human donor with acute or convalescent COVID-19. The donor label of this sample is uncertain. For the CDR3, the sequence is CASSEIGTGGTEAFF. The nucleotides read TGTGCCAGCAGTGAAATCGGGACAGGGGGCACTGAAGCTTTCTTT.